This TCR beta chain was sequenced in a study of cytomegalovirus exposure and HLA in healthy donors (dated by TCRdb to 2017 to 2019). Regarding the complete study: An earlier analysis of approximately 640 of the donors reported 250 to 350 Gb of sequence data and roughly 110 million unique TCR beta sequences from approximately 180 million T cells. Roughly 5 DR-DQ haplotypes were handled as single units for association and clustering, since linkage in the cohort was strong. Along with the approximately 670-subject first cohort, a separate validation cohort of about 110 different subjects was used. Alongside the repertoire data, information on donor age, sex, ethnicity and CMV serostatus was compiled. High-throughput TCR immunosequencing, statistical association of individual TCRs with disease status, and machine learning were combined to predict cytomegalovirus infection status. In a later analysis, previously published TCR beta repertoires from fewer than 750 donors were re-analyzed and high-resolution HLA genotyping was added so that TCR occurrence patterns could be studied. Every repertoire in the discovery cohort had been generated on one and the same sequencing platform. The number of donors typed differed by locus, with roughly 629-640 for A, B, C, DRB1 and DQB1, around 520 for DQA1, 600 to 610 for DPA1, and 450 to 480 for DPB1. Across under 500 genotyped donors of the cohort, an average of about 250,000 unique TCR beta nucleotide sequences per donor were sequenced, and approximately 17% of those sequences were non-productive. The aim of the study was to test whether cataloging public T cell receptors could identify signatures of past pathogen exposure. An early release that covered around 590 HLA-typed donors contained approximately 300 gigabases of sequencing data and 75 million to 100 million unique TCR sequences. Rather than using new phenotypic data, the later analysis identified candidate immune exposures from TCR beta sequences and from how often those sequences occurred across donors. The T cell repertoires of about 700 subjects were profiled by immunosequencing and related to cytomegalovirus serostatus. A later genetic analysis took genome-wide SNP genotypes for about 65% of the 666 donors and used that subset as a discovery cohort. Among the roughly 390 genotyped donors, around 81% belonged to the genetic ancestry cluster associated with self-reported Caucasian donors. To decide whether each TCR beta V gene segment behaved as functional or pseudogenic, an earlier analysis of fewer than 750 of the donors relied on high-throughput TCR beta sequencing. HLA typing included class I and class II loci at four-digit resolution. Summary of the overall study and its limitations: In a later analysis, HLA-associated TCR beta chains showed more clonal expansion and lower generation probabilities than non-associated chains that were equally common. When HLA alleles, especially DR and DQ, strongly co-occurred, TCR associations were difficult to assign to individual alleles. A further reported finding was that TCR beta sequences accurately predicted the HLA-A and HLA-B alleles for most subjects in the first cohort. Presence/absence analyses assumed roughly uniform sequencing depth across donors, an assumption that may not hold. Because HLA typing was missing for some donors at each locus, association tests included only the typed subset. According to a later analysis, TCR association rates differed among HLA loci, with DRB1 alleles showing the most associated TCRs and HLA-C alleles showing the fewest. Cytomegalovirus status was reported to be diagnosed by the classifier with high specificity and sensitivity in both the original and validation cohorts. A later analysis reported that several top co-occurrence clusters appeared linked to parvovirus B19, influenza, CMV and Epstein-Barr virus. An association between a missense DCLRE1C variant and V-gene and J-gene trimming of TCR beta chains was found in a later genetic analysis and replicated in an independent cohort. Because the 87-base-pair reads could not distinguish some IMGT-functional V segments, including TRBV6-2 and TRBV6-3, those segments were excluded. Linkage disequilibrium might explain the correlated functional status among segregating V segments, but an unknown experimental factor could not be ruled out. It was suggested by the authors that the approach could potentially be generalized to other disease states and immunological phenotypes. Three of the identified cytomegalovirus-associated TCR beta chains were confirmed in vitro to be specific for cytomegalovirus antigens. Only TCR beta chains were sequenced in this cohort, and the absence of alpha or paired-chain data limited detectable features. A later analysis found that most CMV-associated TCR beta chains appeared HLA-restricted, with HLA associations seemingly driven largely by CMV exposure. In a later analysis, 15,000 to 20,000 TCR beta sequences were associated with specific HLA alleles at a false discovery rate of 0.05. In an earlier analysis of around 500 of the donors, most TCR beta V segments appeared in productive rearrangements about 87% or about 30% of the time, broadly matching IMGT annotations. CMV serostatus was the only immune exposure information available for the cohort. In the study, around 150 TCR beta chains were listed as associated with cytomegalovirus. While some public TCRs were present in many individuals, most TCR sequences turned up only very rarely across donors. The sequencing pipeline was judged likely to have produced a cluster of highly shared sequence variants as a technical artifact. Compared with the 666-donor mean, donors in an Asian-associated ancestry cluster had fewer N-insertions in productive TCRs, according to a later genetic analysis. Because counts were too low, 15 to 20 rarely observed V segments, including chromosome 9 orphons, were left out of the earlier analysis of about 500 of the donors.

The cohort consisted of approximately 670 healthy bone marrow donors. All cohort members were sampled while nominally healthy, although unrecorded immune exposures were likely present. The donor tested CMV seronegative and was one of the 352 seronegative cohort members. A peripheral blood sample was provided by each donor, and peripheral blood mononuclear cells were used for TCR beta sequencing. Genomic DNA was extracted from the blood cell samples with the Qiagen DNeasy Blood Extraction Kit. Preparation of the library involved the immunoSEQ multiplex PCR assay. For the multiplex PCR, a mixture combining 60 forward primers for TCR Vbeta segments and 13 reverse primers for TCR Jbeta segments was used. A multiplex PCR assay on genomic DNA amplified the CDR3 region of rearranged TCR beta genes. On the Illumina HiSeq System, the amplified TCR beta libraries were sequenced as 87-base-pair reads. Per the original workflow: Across the 670 or so repertoires, a later analysis counted tens of millions of unique TCR beta chains, approximately 10 million of which were shared by at least two donors. A nearest-neighbor algorithm error-corrected the raw reads and collapsed the reads into unique sequences, merging closely related sequences to remove PCR and sequencing errors. CDR3 sequences were aligned to IMGT reference sequences to assign V, D and J gene segments. For a sequence to be retained, at least a six-nucleotide match to both a V gene segment and a J gene segment was required. A rearrangement was called productive if the CDR3 had no stop codons and remained in frame with V and J, and every other rearrangement was called non-productive. CDR3 was defined according to IMGT convention as the region running from the second conserved V-encoded cysteine to the conserved J-encoded phenylalanine. Sequences without an unambiguous match to a single V gene segment were excluded from the earlier analysis of approximately 600 of the donors. An earlier analysis of some 610 of the donors called V segments functional above 56.7% productive rearrangements and segregating when the between-donor standard deviation exceeded 5%. A statistical classification framework was built to diagnose cytomegalovirus status from the catalog of TCR beta chain sequences. V and J gene assignment, in a later analysis, came from comparing TCR nucleotide sequences with IMGT/GENE-DB human TR gene sequences. In a later analysis, CDR3 sequences and most-parsimonious VDJ recombination scenarios were assigned using the TCRdist pipeline. In a later analysis, every TCR beta chain was defined by the combination of its CDR3 amino acid sequence and its V-gene family, and reads without a unique V-gene family were dropped. In a later analysis, fewer than 600 highly shared, low-generation-probability nucleotide sequences were removed to address suspected cross-contamination and a sequencing artifact. In a later analysis, a clonal expansion index for each public chain was calculated from normalized within-repertoire ranks of inferred template counts. In a later analysis, generation probabilities were computed using a VDJ recombination model fitted to out-of-frame rearrangements, and the results were checked against IGoR. In a later analysis, hypergeometric tests were used to score TCR-TCR, TCR-HLA and TCR-CMV co-occurrence, with a repertoire-size bias correction applied to TCR pairs. In a later analysis, false discovery rates were estimated by permuting HLA or CMV assignments 20 times. A later analysis grouped co-occurring TCRs with DBSCAN, adding TCRdist sequence similarity when clustering within HLA-allele-positive subsets. For co-occurrence clustering, repertoires with fewer than 30,000 or more than 120,000 public chains were excluded, along with four to six repertoires with anomalous nucleotide sharing. TCRdb mirrors the immuneACCESS table, restricted to in-frame sequences. Some clones are absent from its copies; in checked studies, under half trace to an unresolved V gene, and the reason for the others is unknown. The V and J calls and clone size come from that table; D and trimming were worked out from the DNA. This sample lists about 150,000 clones; just under 75% were detected once. Under 2% of the sample is taken by the ten largest.

Details on this clone: Its antigen has not been determined. No base quality information exists; no much larger clone differs at one position.

At the junction V is shortened by 6 bases and J by 6 bases, with 9 bases in between. Sequences KGHSH (CDR1) and LQKENI (CDR2) are obtained from the germline V gene. From its cysteine to its phenylalanine, the CDR3 spans 12 amino acids. The kept DNA is CDR3 alone, 36 bases in frame from the first base. This sequence originates from a woman between 18 and 29 years old in good health and CMV-seronegative. The sequenced material came from PBMCs. The V gene is TRBV18 and the J gene is TRBJ2-1; no D gene is confidently identified. This receptor carries the CDR3 CASSPDTNEQFF. The sequenced DNA is TGTGCCAGCTCCCCCGACACCAATGAGCAGTTCTTC.